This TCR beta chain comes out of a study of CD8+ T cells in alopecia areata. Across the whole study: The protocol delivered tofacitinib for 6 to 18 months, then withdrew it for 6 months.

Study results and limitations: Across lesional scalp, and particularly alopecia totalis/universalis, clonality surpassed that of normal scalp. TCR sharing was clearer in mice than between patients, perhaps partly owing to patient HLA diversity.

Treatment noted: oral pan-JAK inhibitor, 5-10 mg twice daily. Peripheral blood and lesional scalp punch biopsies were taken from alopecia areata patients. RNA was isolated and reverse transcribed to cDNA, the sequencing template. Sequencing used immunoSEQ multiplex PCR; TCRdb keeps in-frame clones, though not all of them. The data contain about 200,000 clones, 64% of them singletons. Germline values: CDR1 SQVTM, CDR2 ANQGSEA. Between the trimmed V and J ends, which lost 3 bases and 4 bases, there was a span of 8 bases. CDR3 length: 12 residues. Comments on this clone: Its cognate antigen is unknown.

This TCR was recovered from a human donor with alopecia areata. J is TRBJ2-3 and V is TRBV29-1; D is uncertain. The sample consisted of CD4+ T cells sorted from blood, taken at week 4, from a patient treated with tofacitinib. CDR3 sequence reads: CSVDEAADTQYF. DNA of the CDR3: TGCAGCGTTGATGAGGCTGCAGATACGCAGTATTTT.